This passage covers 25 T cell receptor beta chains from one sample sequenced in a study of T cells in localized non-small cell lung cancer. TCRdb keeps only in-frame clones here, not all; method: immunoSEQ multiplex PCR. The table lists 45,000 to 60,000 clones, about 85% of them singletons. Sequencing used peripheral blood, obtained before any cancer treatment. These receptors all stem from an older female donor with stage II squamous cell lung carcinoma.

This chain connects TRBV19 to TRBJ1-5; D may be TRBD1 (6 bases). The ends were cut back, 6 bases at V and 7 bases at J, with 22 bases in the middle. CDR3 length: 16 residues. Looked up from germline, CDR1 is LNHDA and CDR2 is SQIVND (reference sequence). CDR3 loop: CASSPLGQADSQPQHF. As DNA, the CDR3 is TGTGCCAGTAGCCCTCTGGGGCAGGCGGACAGCCAGCCCCAGCATTTT. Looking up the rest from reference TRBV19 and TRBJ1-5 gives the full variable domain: DGGITQSPKYLFRKEGQNVTLSCEQNLNHDAMYWYRQDPGQGLRLIYYSQIVNDFQKGDIAEGYSVSREKKESFPLTVTSAQKNPTAFYLCASSPLGQADSQPQHFGDGTRLSIL.

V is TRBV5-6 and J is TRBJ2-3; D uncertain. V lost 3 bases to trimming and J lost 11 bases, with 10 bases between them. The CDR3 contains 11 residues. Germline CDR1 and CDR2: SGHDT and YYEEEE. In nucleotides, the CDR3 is TGTGCCAGCAGCTGGGCTGGCGGGCAGTATTTT. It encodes CASSWAGGQYF.

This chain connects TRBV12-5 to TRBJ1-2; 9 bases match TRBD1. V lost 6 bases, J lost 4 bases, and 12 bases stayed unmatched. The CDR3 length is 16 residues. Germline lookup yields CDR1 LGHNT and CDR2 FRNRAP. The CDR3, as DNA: TGTGCTAGTGGCTCGCTTGGGACAGGGCAGGTCTATGGCTACACCTTC. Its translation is CASGSLGTGQVYGYTF.

DNA for the CDR3: TGTGCCTGGAGAGACTCTGGAAACACCATATATTTT. Its translation is CAWRDSGNTIYF. V and J are TRBV30 and TRBJ1-3; no clear D. Trimming pared 3 bases from V and 0 bases from J, leaving 3 bases between. This CDR3 comprises 12 residues. In germline, CDR1 is GTSNPN, CDR2 SVGIG (reference sequence).

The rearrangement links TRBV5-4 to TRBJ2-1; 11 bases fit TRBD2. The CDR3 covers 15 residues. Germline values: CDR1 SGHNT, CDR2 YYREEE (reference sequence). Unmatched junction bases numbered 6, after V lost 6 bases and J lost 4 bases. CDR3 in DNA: TGTGCCAGCAACACTAGCGGGGGAACTTACAATGAGCAGTTCTTC. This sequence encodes CASNTSGGTYNEQFF.

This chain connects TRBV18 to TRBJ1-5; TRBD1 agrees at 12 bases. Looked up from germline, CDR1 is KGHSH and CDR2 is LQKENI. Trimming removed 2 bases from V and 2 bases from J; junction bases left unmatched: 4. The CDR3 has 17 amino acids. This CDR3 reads CASSPGTGGEGNQPQHF. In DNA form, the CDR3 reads TGTGCCAGCTCACCAGGGACAGGGGGCGAGGGCAATCAGCCCCAGCATTTT. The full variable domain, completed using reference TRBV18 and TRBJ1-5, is NAGVMQNPRHLVRRRGQEARLRCSPMKGHSHVYWYRQLPEEGLKFMVYLQKENIIDESGMPKERFSAEFPKEGPSILRIQQVVRGDSAAYFCASSPGTGGEGNQPQHFGDGTRLSIL.

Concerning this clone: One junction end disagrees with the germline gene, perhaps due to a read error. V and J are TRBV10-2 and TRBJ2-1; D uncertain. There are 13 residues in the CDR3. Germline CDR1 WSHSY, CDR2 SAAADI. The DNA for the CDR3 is TGCGCCAGCAGTCAGTCTTCCTACAATGAGCAGTTCTTC. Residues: CASSQSSYNEQFF.

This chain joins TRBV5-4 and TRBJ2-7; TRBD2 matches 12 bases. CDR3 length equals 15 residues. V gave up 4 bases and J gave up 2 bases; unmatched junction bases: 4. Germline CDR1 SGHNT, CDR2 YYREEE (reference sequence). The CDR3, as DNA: TGTGCCAGCAGCCCCAGGACTAGCGGGGCCTACGAGCAGTACTTC. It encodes CASSPRTSGAYEQYF.

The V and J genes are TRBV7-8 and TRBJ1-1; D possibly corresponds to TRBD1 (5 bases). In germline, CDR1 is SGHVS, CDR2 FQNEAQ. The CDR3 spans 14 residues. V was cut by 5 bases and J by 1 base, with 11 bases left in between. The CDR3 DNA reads TGTGCCAGCAGCGTTCGACAGAGGAACACTGAAGCTTTCTTT. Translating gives CASSVRQRNTEAFF.

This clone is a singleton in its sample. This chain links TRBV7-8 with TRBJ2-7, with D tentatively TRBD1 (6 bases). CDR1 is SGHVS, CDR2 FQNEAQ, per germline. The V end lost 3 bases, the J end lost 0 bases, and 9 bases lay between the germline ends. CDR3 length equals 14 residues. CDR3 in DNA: TGTGCCAGCAGCTTCCGGGACAACTCCTACGAGCAGTACTTC. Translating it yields CASSFRDNSYEQYF. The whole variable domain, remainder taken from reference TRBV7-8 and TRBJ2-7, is GAGVSQSPRYKVAKRGQDVALRCDPISGHVSLFWYQQALGQGPEFLTYFQNEAQLDKSGLPSDRFFAERPEGSVSTLKIQRTQQEDSAVYLCASSFRDNSYEQYFGPGTRLTVT.

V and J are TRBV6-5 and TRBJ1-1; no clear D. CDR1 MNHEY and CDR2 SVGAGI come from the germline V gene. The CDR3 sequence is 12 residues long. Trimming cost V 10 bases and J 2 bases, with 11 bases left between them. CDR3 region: CATRSLNTEAFF. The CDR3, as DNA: TGTGCCACGAGGTCCCTTAACACTGAAGCTTTCTTT.

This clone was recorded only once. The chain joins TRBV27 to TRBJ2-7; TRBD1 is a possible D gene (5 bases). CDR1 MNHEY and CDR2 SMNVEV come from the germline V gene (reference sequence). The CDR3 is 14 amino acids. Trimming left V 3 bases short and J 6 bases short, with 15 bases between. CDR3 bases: TGTGCCAGCAGTTTTGACCCAGGGCTGGGCGAGCAGTACTTC. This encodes CASSFDPGLGEQYF.

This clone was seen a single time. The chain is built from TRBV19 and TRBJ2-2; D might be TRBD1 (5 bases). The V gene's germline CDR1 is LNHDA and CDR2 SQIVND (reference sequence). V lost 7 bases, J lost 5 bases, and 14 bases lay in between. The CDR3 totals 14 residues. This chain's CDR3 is CASKNQGNTGELFF. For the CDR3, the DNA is TGTGCCAGTAAAAACCAGGGAAATACCGGGGAGCTGTTTTTT.

The CDR3 region is CASSPNLPGLADTQYF. As DNA, the CDR3 is TGTGCCAGCAGCCCAAACTTACCGGGACTAGCAGATACGCAGTATTTT. The rearrangement joins TRBV7-9 to TRBJ2-3; 8 positions agree with TRBD2. The CDR3 is made up of 16 amino acids. V dropped 5 bases and J dropped 4; count of bases not matched to a gene: 11. CDR1 and CDR2 from the germline V gene are SEHNR and FQNEAQ (reference sequence).

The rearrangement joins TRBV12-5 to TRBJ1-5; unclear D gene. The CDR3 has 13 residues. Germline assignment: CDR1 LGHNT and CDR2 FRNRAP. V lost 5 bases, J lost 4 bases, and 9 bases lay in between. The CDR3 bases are TGTGCTAGTGGTCTTACATCTAATCAGCCCCAGCATTTT. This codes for CASGLTSNQPQHF. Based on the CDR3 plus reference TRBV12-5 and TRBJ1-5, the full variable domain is DARVTQTPRHKVTEMGQEVTMRCQPILGHNTVFWYRQTMMQGLELLAYFRNRAPLDDSGMPKDRFSAEMPDATLATLKIQPSEPRDSAVYFCASGLTSNQPQHFGDGTRLSIL.

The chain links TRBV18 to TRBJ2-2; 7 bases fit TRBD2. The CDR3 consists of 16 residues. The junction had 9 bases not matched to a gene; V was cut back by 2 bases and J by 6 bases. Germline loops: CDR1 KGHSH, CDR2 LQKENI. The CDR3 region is CASSPASSGGSGELFF. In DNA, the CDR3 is TGTGCCAGCTCACCAGCATCTTCGGGGGGTTCCGGGGAGCTGTTTTTT.

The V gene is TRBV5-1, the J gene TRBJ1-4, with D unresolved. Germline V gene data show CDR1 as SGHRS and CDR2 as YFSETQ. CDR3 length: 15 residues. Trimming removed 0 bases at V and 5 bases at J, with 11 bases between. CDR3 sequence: CASSLEVGSNEKLFF. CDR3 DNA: TGCGCCAGCAGCTTGGAGGTAGGGTCCAATGAAAAACTGTTTTTT.

In DNA, the CDR3 is TGTGCCAGCAGTGAGAGGGGCAATGGCTACACCTTC. Translated, it gives CASSERGNGYTF. The chain has TRBV7-2 and TRBJ1-2; a possible D gene is TRBD1 (5 bases). V lost 6 bases, J lost 6 bases, and 11 bases lay in between. CDR3 size: 12 residues. The germline V gene has CDR1 SGHTA and CDR2 FQGNSA.

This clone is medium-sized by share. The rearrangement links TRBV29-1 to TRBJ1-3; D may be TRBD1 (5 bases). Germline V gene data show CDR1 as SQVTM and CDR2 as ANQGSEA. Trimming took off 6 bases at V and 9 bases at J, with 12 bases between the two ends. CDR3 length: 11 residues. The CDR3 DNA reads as TGCAGCGTCTTGATTGGGGGCACCATATATTTT. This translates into CSVLIGGTIYF. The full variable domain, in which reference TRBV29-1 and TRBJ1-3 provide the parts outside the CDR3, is SAVISQKPSRDICQRGTSLTIQCQVDSQVTMMFWYRQQPGQSLTLIATANQGSEATYESGFVIDKFPISRPNLTFSTLTVSNMSPEDSSIYLCSVLIGGTIYFGEGSWLTVV.

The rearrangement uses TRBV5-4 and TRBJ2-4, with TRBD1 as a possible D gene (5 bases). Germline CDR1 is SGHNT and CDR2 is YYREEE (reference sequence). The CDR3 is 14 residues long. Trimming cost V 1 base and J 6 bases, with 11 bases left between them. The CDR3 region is CASSLYFQGNIQYF. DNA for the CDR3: TGTGCCAGCAGCTTGTATTTCCAGGGAAACATTCAGTACTTC.

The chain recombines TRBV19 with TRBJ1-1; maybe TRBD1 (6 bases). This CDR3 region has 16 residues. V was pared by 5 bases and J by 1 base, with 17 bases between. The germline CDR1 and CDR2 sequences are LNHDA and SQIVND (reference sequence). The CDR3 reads CASSPARGGRNTEAFF. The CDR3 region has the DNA TGTGCCAGTAGTCCGGCCAGGGGAGGAAGGAACACTGAAGCTTTCTTT.

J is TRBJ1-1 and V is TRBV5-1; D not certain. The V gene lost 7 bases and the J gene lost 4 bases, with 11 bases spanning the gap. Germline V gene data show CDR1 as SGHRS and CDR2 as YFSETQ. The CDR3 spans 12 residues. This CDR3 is CASGSAPTEAFF. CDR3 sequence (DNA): TGCGCCAGCGGATCGGCGCCCACTGAAGCTTTCTTT. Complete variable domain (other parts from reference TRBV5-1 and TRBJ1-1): KAGVTQTPRYLIKTRGQQVTLSCSPISGHRSVSWYQQTPGQGLQFLFEYFSETQRNKGNFPGRFSGRQFSNSRSEMNVSTLELGDSALYLCASGSAPTEAFFGQGTRLTVV.

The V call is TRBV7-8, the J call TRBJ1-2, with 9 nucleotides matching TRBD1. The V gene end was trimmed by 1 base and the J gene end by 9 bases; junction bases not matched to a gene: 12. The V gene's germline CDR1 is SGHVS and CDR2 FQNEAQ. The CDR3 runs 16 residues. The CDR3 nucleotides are TGTGCCAGCAGCTTAGGGGGACAGGGTTTGGGGCTTAGCTACACCTTC. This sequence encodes CASSLGGQGLGLSYTF. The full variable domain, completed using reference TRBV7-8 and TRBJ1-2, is GAGVSQSPRYKVAKRGQDVALRCDPISGHVSLFWYQQALGQGPEFLTYFQNEAQLDKSGLPSDRFFAERPEGSVSTLKIQRTQQEDSAVYLCASSLGGQGLGLSYTFGSGTRLTVV.

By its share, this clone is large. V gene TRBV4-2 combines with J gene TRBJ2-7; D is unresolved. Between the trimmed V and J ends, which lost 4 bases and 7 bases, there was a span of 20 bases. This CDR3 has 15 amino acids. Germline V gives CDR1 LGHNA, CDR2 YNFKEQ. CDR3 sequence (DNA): TGTGCCAGCAGCCTTCCCGGCCCGTTTGCGGTAGAGCAGTACTTC. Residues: CASSLPGPFAVEQYF.

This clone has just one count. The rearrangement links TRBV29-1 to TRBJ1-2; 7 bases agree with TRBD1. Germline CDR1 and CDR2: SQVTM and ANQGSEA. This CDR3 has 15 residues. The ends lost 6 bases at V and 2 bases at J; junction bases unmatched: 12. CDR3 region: CSVPQETGANYGYTF. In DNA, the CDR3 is TGCAGCGTGCCCCAAGAAACAGGGGCAAACTATGGCTACACCTTC.